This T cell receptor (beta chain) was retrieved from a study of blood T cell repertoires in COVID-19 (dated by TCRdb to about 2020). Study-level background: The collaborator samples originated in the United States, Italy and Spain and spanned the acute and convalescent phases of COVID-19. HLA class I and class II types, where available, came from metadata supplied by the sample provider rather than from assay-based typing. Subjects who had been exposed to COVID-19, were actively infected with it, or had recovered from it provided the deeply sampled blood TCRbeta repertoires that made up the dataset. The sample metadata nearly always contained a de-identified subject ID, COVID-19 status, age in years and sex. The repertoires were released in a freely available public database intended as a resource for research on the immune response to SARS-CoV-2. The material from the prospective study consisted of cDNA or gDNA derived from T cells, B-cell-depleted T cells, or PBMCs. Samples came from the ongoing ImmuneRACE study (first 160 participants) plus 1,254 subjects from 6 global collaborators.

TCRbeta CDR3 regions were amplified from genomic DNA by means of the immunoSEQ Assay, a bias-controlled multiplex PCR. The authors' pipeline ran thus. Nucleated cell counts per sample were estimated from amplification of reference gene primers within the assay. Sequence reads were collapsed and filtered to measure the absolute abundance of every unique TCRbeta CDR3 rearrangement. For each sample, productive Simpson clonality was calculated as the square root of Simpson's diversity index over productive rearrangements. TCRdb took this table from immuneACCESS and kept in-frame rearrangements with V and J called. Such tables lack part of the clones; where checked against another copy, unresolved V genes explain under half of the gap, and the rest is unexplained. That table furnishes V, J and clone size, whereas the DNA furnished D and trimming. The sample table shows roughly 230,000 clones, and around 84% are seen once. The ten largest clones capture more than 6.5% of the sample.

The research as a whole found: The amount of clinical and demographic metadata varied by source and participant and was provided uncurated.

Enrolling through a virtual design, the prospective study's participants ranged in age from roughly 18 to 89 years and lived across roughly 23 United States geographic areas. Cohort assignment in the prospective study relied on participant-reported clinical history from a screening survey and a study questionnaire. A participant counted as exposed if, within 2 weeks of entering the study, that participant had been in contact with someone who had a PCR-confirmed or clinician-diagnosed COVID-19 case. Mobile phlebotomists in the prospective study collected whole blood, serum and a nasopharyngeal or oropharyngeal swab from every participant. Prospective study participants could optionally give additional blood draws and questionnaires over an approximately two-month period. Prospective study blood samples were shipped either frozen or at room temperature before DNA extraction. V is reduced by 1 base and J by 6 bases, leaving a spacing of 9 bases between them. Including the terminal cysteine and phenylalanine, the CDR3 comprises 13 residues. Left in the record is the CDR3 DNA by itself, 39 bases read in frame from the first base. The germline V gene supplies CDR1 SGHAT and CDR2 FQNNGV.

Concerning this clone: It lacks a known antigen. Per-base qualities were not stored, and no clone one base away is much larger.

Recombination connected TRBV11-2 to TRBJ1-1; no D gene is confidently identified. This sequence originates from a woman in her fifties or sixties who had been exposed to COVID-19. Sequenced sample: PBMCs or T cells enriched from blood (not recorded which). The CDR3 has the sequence CASSLVVVSEAFF. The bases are TGTGCCAGCAGCTTAGTGGTAGTGTCTGAAGCTTTCTTT.